What follows are 30 T cell receptor beta chains derived from one specimen sequenced in a study of blood T cells in healthy people across ages. It was with a sample-barcoded 5' primer and a J-beta primer mix that a second PCR of about 7 to 12 cycles was run. TCRdb passed the 5' RACE reads through MiXCR, listing each CDR3 protein once. The table includes hundreds of thousands of distinct CDR3 sequences, approximately 30% detected once. The sequenced sample consisted of blood. Source of these receptors: a woman aged 80 or older in good health.

In regard to this clonotype: A read error may be the cause here, since a much bigger clone is one base away. The chain links TRBV4-1 to TRBJ2-3; TRBD2 aligns across 12 bases. The CDR3 has 17 amino acids. Germline V gene data show CDR1 as MGHRA and CDR2 as YSYEKL. The CDR3 DNA is TGCGCCAGCAACCAAGACCTAGCGGGGGGGCCCAGAGATACGCAGTATTTT. Its protein is CASNQDLAGGPRDTQYF.

This clonotype was observed at least ten times. CDR3 DNA: TGTGCCATCAGTGAAGGGGGAGAGACCCAGTACTTC. As protein: CAISEGGETQYF. This chain uses TRBV10-3 with TRBJ2-5; maybe TRBD1 (6 bases). Germline CDR1 is ENHRY and CDR2 is SYGVKD. The ends were cut back, 3 bases at V and 4 bases at J, with 6 bases in the middle. The CDR3 loop spans 12 amino acids.

This clonotype was counted at least ten times. The chain is built from TRBV29-1 and TRBJ1-2; no reliable D call. CDR3 length equals 13 residues. The V end lost 2 bases, the J end lost 1 base, and 8 bases lay between the germline ends. The germline V gene encodes CDR1 SQVTM and CDR2 ANQGSEA. The CDR3 DNA reads as TGCAGCGTTGAACGGGCAAATAACTATGGCTACACCTTC. This sequence encodes CSVERANNYGYTF.

The V and J genes are TRBV12-3 or TRBV12-4 and TRBJ2-2; D unresolved. The CDR3 has 16 residues. Trimming removed 1 base from V and 6 bases from J, with 15 bases in between. The DNA of the CDR3 is TGTGCCAGCAGTTTAGTTCTGGACCTTTACCCCGGGGAGCTGTTTTTT. Its protein product is CASSLVLDLYPGELFF.

This clonotype has a count of ten or more. The chain has TRBV20-1 and TRBJ2-1, with a weak D call TRBD2 (5 bases). V dropped 6 bases and J dropped 10 bases, with 10 bases sitting between them. Per the germline V gene, CDR1 is DFQATT and CDR2 is SNEGSKA (reference sequence). This CDR3 is 10 amino acids long. The CDR3 nucleotides read TGCAGTGCGTACTCGGGGGAGCAGTTCTTC. Its translation: CSAYSGEQFF.

In this sample, this clonotype turned up many times. The CDR3 protein is CASSLVSRNYGYTF. As DNA, the CDR3 is TGTGCCAGCAGCTTAGTGAGCAGGAACTATGGCTACACCTTC. This chain links TRBV7-6 with TRBJ1-2; D is undetermined. Germline V gene data show CDR1 as SGHVS and CDR2 as FNYEAQ. V gave up 1 base and J gave up 2 bases, with 8 bases separating them. There are 14 residues in the CDR3.

The chain uses TRBV6-1 and TRBJ1-5, with D unresolved. Germline V gives CDR1 MNHNS, CDR2 SASEGT. The CDR3 runs to 14 residues. Trimming removed 7 bases from V and 0 bases from J, with 10 bases in between. Written as DNA, the CDR3 is TGTGCCAGCACCAGCAGGTATAGCAATCAGCCCCAGCATTTT. Residues: CASTSRYSNQPQHF.

This clonotype was seen many times. The V call is TRBV10-3, the J call TRBJ1-1; D gene ambiguous. CDR3 size: 14 residues. Germline values: CDR1 ENHRY, CDR2 SYGVKD. V shed 3 bases and J shed 3 bases, with 11 bases lying between them. The CDR3 region is CAISDRGRDTEAFF. The CDR3 bases are TGTGCCATCAGTGACCGCGGGAGAGACACTGAAGCTTTCTTT.

This clonotype was seen repeatedly, ten times or more. CDR3 nucleotide sequence: TGTGCCAGCAGCGTAGCACTAGCGGGGTACAATGAGCAGTTCTTC. Translating gives CASSVALAGYNEQFF. The chain is built from TRBV9 and TRBJ2-1, with 10 bases matching TRBD2. Germline V gives CDR1 SGDLS, CDR2 YYNGEE. The CDR3 is 15 residues long. The V segment lost 0 bases and the J segment 4 bases; nucleotides outside the gene matches: 1.

This clonotype occurred once. V gene TRBV24-1 combines with J gene TRBJ2-5; 7 nucleotides match TRBD1. Germline CDR1 KGHDR, CDR2 SFDVKD. The CDR3 consists of 14 residues. The ends lost 4 bases at V and 5 bases at J; junction bases unmatched: 6. The DNA of the CDR3 is TGTGCCACCAGTGACAGGGGGACAGAGGAGACCCAGTACTTC. This encodes CATSDRGTEETQYF.

About this clonotype itself: This may stem from a read error, because a much larger clone lies one nucleotide away. The chain combines TRBV3-1 with TRBJ2-7; D call uncertain. V lost 5 bases and J lost 7, with 24 bases in between. The length of the CDR3 is 16 residues. Germline CDR1 LGHDT, CDR2 YNNKEL (reference sequence). CDR3 in DNA: TGTGCCAGCAGCTCCCGTGGGTTTGGGTCGGGCAATGAGCAGTACTTC. It translates to CASSSRGFGSGNEQYF.

This clonotype was counted between two and nine times. This chain joins TRBV2 and TRBJ2-5; D uncertain. V was clipped by 8 bases and J by 2 bases, with 18 bases between them. Germline CDR1 SNHLY, CDR2 FYNNEI. The CDR3 covers 15 residues. This CDR3 is CASRPTDQAQETQYF. CDR3 sequence (DNA): TGTGCCAGCCGGCCTACGGACCAGGCTCAAGAGACCCAGTACTTC.

This clonotype showed up many times. V usage is TRBV5-1 and J usage is TRBJ2-3; D might be TRBD1 (6 bases). The CDR3 is made up of 15 amino acids. Germline V lookup: CDR1 SGHRS, CDR2 YFSETQ. V was pared by 4 bases and J by 1 base, with 13 bases between. This CDR3 reads CASSPTRQGTDTQYF. As DNA, the CDR3 is TGCGCCAGCAGCCCAACCCGACAGGGCACAGATACGCAGTATTTT. The full variable domain, with the rest looked up from reference TRBV5-1 and TRBJ2-3, is KAGVTQTPRYLIKTRGQQVTLSCSPISGHRSVSWYQQTPGQGLQFLFEYFSETQRNKGNFPGRFSGRQFSNSRSEMNVSTLELGDSALYLCASSPTRQGTDTQYFGPGTRLTVL.

This clonotype was detected ten times or more. The rearrangement joins TRBV6-2 or TRBV6-3 to TRBJ2-1; TRBD1 might be the D (5 bases). This CDR3 comprises 14 residues. The V gene's germline CDR1 is MNHEY and CDR2 SVGEGT. Between the trimmed V and J ends, which lost 7 bases and 4 bases, there was a span of 14 bases. CDR3 region: CASTRDPRYNEQFF. The CDR3, as DNA: TGTGCCAGCACCAGGGATCCAAGATACAATGAGCAGTTCTTC.

The gene calls are TRBV6-1 and TRBJ1-5; 8 nucleotides match TRBD1. The CDR3 runs to 14 residues. The germline gives CDR1 MNHNS, CDR2 SASEGT. V lost 6 bases to trimming and J lost 9 bases; unmatched junction nucleotides: 10. The CDR3 DNA follows: TGTGCCAGCAGGGATTCAGGGGGCAGACCGCCCCAGCATTTT. This gives the protein CASRDSGGRPPQHF.

CDR3 sequence reads: CASREGALYGYTF. Here the CDR3 DNA reads TGTGCCAGCAGGGAAGGGGCCCTCTATGGCTACACCTTC. The V call is TRBV25-1, the J call TRBJ1-2; tentatively, D is TRBD1 (5 bases). The V end was cut by 6 bases, the J end by 4 bases, with 12 bases between. The CDR3 loop spans 13 amino acids. The V gene's germline CDR1 is MGHDK and CDR2 SYGVNS.

This chain connects TRBV4-1 to TRBJ1-5, with a weak D call TRBD1 (6 bases). This CDR3 is 15 amino acids long. V was trimmed by 4 bases and J by 0 bases, leaving 10 bases between them. Germline CDR1 is MGHRA and CDR2 is YSYEKL. CDR3 coding DNA: TGCGCCAGCAGCCCCGGGACATTTAGCAATCAGCCCCAGCATTTT. Translating gives CASSPGTFSNQPQHF.

The table lists this clonotype with many counts. The V call is TRBV18, the J call TRBJ2-1; unclear D gene. CDR1 is KGHSH, CDR2 LQKENI, per germline. Trimming shortened V by 6 bases and J by 7 bases, and 10 bases separated the two germline ends. This CDR3 comprises 12 residues. The CDR3 loop is CASSPTENEQFF. The CDR3 coding sequence is TGTGCCAGCTCGCCGACGGAGAATGAGCAGTTCTTC.

This clonotype has only a few counts. V gene TRBV7-2 combines with J gene TRBJ1-1; D gene uncertain. There are 14 residues in the CDR3. The germline V and J ends were trimmed by 4 bases and 4 bases, with 13 bases remaining between them. Germline V gene lookup returns CDR1 SGHTA and CDR2 FQGNSA. The CDR3 nucleotides are TGTGCCAGCAGCTCGGGTCCCGGCGGCACTGAAGCTTTCTTT. Protein: CASSSGPGGTEAFF. Looking up the rest from reference TRBV7-2 and TRBJ1-1 gives the full variable domain: GAGVSQSPSNKVTEKGKDVELRCDPISGHTALYWYRQSLGQGLEFLIYFQGNSAPDKSGLPSDRFSAERTGGSVSTLTIQRTQQEDSAVYLCASSSGPGGTEAFFGQGTRLTVV.

The chain carries TRBV9 and TRBJ1-1; D may be TRBD1 (5 bases). This CDR3 region has 15 residues. Germline assignment: CDR1 SGDLS and CDR2 YYNGEE. With 0 bases removed from V and 4 bases from J, the gap between germline ends came to 13 bases. The CDR3: CASSVGSRGGTEAFF. For the CDR3, the DNA is TGTGCCAGCAGCGTAGGGTCACGCGGGGGCACTGAAGCTTTCTTT.

In regard to this clonotype: One end of the junction varies from germline; a read error may be responsible. The genes are TRBV7-2 and TRBJ1-2; 7 nucleotides match TRBD1. This CDR3 is 15 amino acids long. Germline CDR1 is SGHTA and CDR2 is FQGNSA. The CDR3 DNA is TGTGCCAGCAGCTTGGCGCTAACAGGGGCGCGGGGCTACGCCTTC. Translation gives CASSLALTGARGYAF. The whole variable domain, filled in from reference TRBV7-2 and TRBJ1-2, reads GAGVSQSPSNKVTEKGKDVELRCDPISGHTALYWYRQSLGQGLEFLIYFQGNSAPDKSGLPSDRFSAERTGGSVSTLTIQRTQQEDSAVYLCASSLALTGARGYAFGSGTRLTVV.

This clonotype came up once. The chain links TRBV7-8 to TRBJ2-5; D might be TRBD2 (5 bases). The germline V and J ends were trimmed by 8 bases and 11 bases, with 30 bases remaining between them. Germline CDR1 and CDR2: SGHVS and FQNEAQ. The CDR3 is made up of 16 amino acids. The CDR3 reads CASLPPWVRDLRGQYF. CDR3 DNA sequence: TGTGCCAGCCTCCCACCGTGGGTCAGAGATCTACGAGGGCAGTACTTC.

This clonotype was picked up a small number of times. CDR3 sequence: CASSLAGMYGYTF. CDR3 nucleotides: TGTGCCAGCAGCTTAGCAGGGATGTATGGCTACACCTTC. This sequence joins TRBV7-2 and TRBJ1-2; D is unclear. This CDR3 contains 13 residues. Trimming left V 0 bases short and J 5 bases short, with 7 bases between. The V gene's germline CDR1 is SGHTA and CDR2 FQGNSA.

This clonotype was detected ten times or more. J is TRBJ2-7 and V is TRBV20-1; no firm D call. CDR3 length: 15 amino acids. V was pared by 6 bases and J by 0 bases, with 18 bases between. Germline assignment: CDR1 DFQATT and CDR2 SNEGSKA (reference sequence). CDR3 nucleotides: TGCAGTGCGGACGCGAATCAACGCAGCTCCTACGAGCAGTACTTC. Its protein product is CSADANQRSSYEQYF.

About this clonotype: A read error is possible here, since a much larger clone lies one base away. This sequence joins TRBV6-5 and TRBJ2-7; no firm D call. The DNA end is a closer match to TRBJ2-5, so the J assignment may be wrong. Germline V gene data show CDR1 as MNHEY and CDR2 as SVGAGI. The CDR3 consists of 16 residues. The CDR3 DNA follows: TGTGCCAGCAGTTCCTTCTCAGGAGTTACCCAAGGGACCCAGTACTTC. The encoded protein is CASSSFSGVTQGTQYF.

This clonotype was detected ten times or more. The J gene is TRBJ2-5, the V gene TRBV7-6; D possibly corresponds to TRBD2 (5 bases). Trimming shortened V by 5 bases and J by 3 bases, and 10 bases separated the two germline ends. The CDR3 is 13 amino acids. Germline assignment: CDR1 SGHVS and CDR2 FNYEAQ. The CDR3 region has the DNA TGTGCCAGCAGCCCCTGGCGGGAAGAGACCCAGTACTTC. It yields the protein CASSPWREETQYF.

This clonotype was observed at least ten times. The chain uses TRBV9 and TRBJ2-3; D is possibly TRBD2 (5 bases). This CDR3 region has 14 residues. In germline, CDR1 is SGDLS, CDR2 YYNGEE. Deletions cut 3 bases from V and 6 bases from J, with 14 bases between. The CDR3: CASSAGMAKDTQYF. The CDR3 DNA reads as TGTGCCAGCAGCGCGGGAATGGCTAAGGATACGCAGTATTTT.

In its sample, this clonotype was seen many times. This chain connects TRBV28 to TRBJ2-7; 7 bases align to TRBD2. The germline V gene has CDR1 MDHEN and CDR2 SYDVKM. The ends lost 6 bases at V and 4 bases at J; junction bases unmatched: 6. This CDR3 is 13 amino acids long. CDR3: CASSLGGIYEQYF. The DNA for the CDR3 is TGTGCCAGCAGCCTGGGGGGGATTTACGAGCAGTACTTC.

The chain employs TRBV10-3 and TRBJ2-2; the D gene is possibly TRBD2 (5 bases). Germline assignment: CDR1 ENHRY and CDR2 SYGVKD. The CDR3 runs 15 residues. V dropped 7 bases and J dropped 4 bases, with 16 bases sitting between them. Here the CDR3 reads CAIKSGKYGTGELFF. In DNA, the CDR3 is TGTGCCATCAAATCGGGGAAATATGGCACCGGGGAGCTGTTTTTT.

This clonotype has a handful of counts. For the CDR3, the DNA is TGTGCCAGCAGTAGCCGGGCCCAACTCTCCGAGCAGTACTTC. It codes for CASSSRAQLSEQYF. The chain combines TRBV2 with TRBJ2-7; unclear D gene. Trimming stripped 5 bases from V and 6 bases from J, with 17 bases between. The CDR3 is 14 residues long. The germline V gene encodes CDR1 SNHLY and CDR2 FYNNEI.